This T cell receptor beta chain was captured in a study of PD-1 blockade in classical Hodgkin lymphoma (dated by TCRdb to 2019 to 2021). In the study overall: Nivolumab dosing was 3 mg/kg intravenously every 2 weeks, continuing until either disease progression or unacceptable toxicity. The study used TCR beta sequencing and CyTOF to define a peripheral blood immune signature of response to PD-1 blockade in classical Hodgkin lymphoma.

What the time point label conveys for this sample: cycle 1 day 1 (C1D1), immediately before nivolumab initiation. Relapse after autologous stem cell transplantation had occurred in all trial patients, and cohorts A, B and C were distinguished by prior brentuximab vedotin exposure. Using a Miltenyi CD8+ T cell isolation kit, CD8+ T cells were purified from thawed PBMCs through magnetic negative selection. A total of under 70 patients with relapsed/refractory classical Hodgkin lymphoma made up the trial cohort, and each patient's best overall response was complete response, partial response or progressive disease. In the multi-cohort phase II CheckMate 205 trial, trial patients received single-agent nivolumab. An independent review committee assessed best overall response using the 2007 International Working Group response criteria. Trial PBMCs were collected just before the start of nivolumab (C1D1) and during therapy at cycle 2 day 1 and cycle 4 day 1. Peripheral blood was collected in 8 mL Vacutainer Cell Preparation Tubes, from which PBMCs were isolated by centrifugation and then cryopreserved. Purified CD4+ and CD8+ fractions were generated only in cases for which an additional PBMC sample was available. Magnetically labelled cells were removed on LS columns in a quadroMACS separator, and the flow-through was collected as the purified fraction.

What the work shows at the level of the full study, not this receptor alone: CD4+ but not CD8+ TCR diversity rose significantly by C4D1 (p=0.0027 vs p=0.16), most apparent in complete responders (p=0.02). Only a single clinical trial cohort was studied, and what caused the repertoire differences, possibly disease activity or prior therapy, remained undefined. Diversity was lower in patients who began nivolumab less than 1 year after ASCT, so these patients were left out of later analyses to avoid confounding by immune reconstitution. Baseline TCR diversity was reported to be lower in newly diagnosed patients than in healthy donors, and even lower in relapsed/refractory patients. Trial patients with a complete response had baseline diversity similar to that of newly diagnosed patients, while partial responders and progressors had significantly lower diversity.

For this clone: The target of this receptor is not known. No quality values exist for individual bases; no much larger clone is one base distant.

As encoded in the germline V gene, CDR1 is MGHDK while CDR2 is SYGVNS. V has 7 bases trimmed and J has 4 bases trimmed; junction bases matching no gene number 12. The CDR3 has 17 amino acids, counting the end cysteine and phenylalanine. Only the CDR3 region is kept as DNA, spanning 51 bases read in frame from base 1. The Qiagen DNeasy kit was used to extract genomic DNA both from unsorted PBMCs and from the negatively selected CD4+ and CD8+ fractions. Using primers that anneal to V and J segments, immunoSEQ multiplex PCR amplified the TCR beta CDR3 regions. A synthetic immune receptor repertoire was used to minimize amplification bias, and remaining bias was computationally removed after sequencing. The published analysis was carried out like this. Repertoire diversity was quantified as the Shannon entropy index using custom Python scripts. Unsorted, CD4+ and CD8+ repertoires were analyzed separately, except in combined analyses where CD4+ and CD8+ sequences were merged in silico. A clone was considered expanded if an increase in frequency of at least 2-fold after treatment relative to C1D1 was found, and a pseudocount of 0.5 was applied to clones undetected at baseline. Singleton clones were defined as clones with 0 or 1 copy at C1D1, and non-singleton clones were defined as clones with 2 or more copies. Clones expanded in unsorted samples were labelled as CD4+, CD8+ or unknown by matching protein sequences in sorted samples from the same patient. Wilcoxon tests were applied to paired samples to test diversity changes from C1D1 to C4D1. TCRdb took over this immuneACCESS table, retaining in-frame rearrangements with V and J assigned. Such tables are incomplete; in checked studies, under half of the missing clones stem from an unresolved V gene, and the remainder is unexplained. D and trimming were read from the DNA, whereas the V and J calls and clone size are those reported in that table. The sample includes 12,000 or so clones, with less than 90% observed a single time. The top ten hold about two fifths of the sample.

The source was CD8+ T cells from blood, collected at baseline. This TCR derives from a human donor with classical Hodgkin lymphoma. The chain joins TRBV25-1 to TRBJ2-3; TRBD2 agrees with 12 junctional bases. Here is the DNA: TGTGCCAGCAAGAATCAGCTAGCGGGAGGGGGGGCAGATACGCAGTATTTT. It specifies CASKNQLAGGGADTQYF.